These T cell receptor beta chains were read from a single sample in a study of cytomegalovirus exposure and HLA in healthy donors. Method: immunoSEQ multiplex PCR; TCRdb's copy keeps in-frame clones and lacks some. The data hold about 67,000 clones, with 65% to 70% observed a single time. Source material: PBMCs. All receptors derive from a woman in her twenties or thirties in good health and CMV-seronegative. The conserved cysteine and the conserved F or W are not part of the CDR3 here. The D gene is left open where the match is weak. Clone size is not always given. Where it is, it says once, few, many or a class for expanded clones.

TRBJ2-1 | NA | NA | TRBV7-9 | ASSFQEGEQF
TRBJ1-2 | NA | NA | TRBV5-6 | ASSLPLLYGYT
TRBJ1-2 | TRBD1 | many | TRBV28 | ASSSPGQMYNYYGYT
TRBJ1-1 | TRBD1 | NA | TRBV7-2 | ASSPDRVSTEAF
TRBJ2-7 | TRBD1 | NA | TRBV4-3 | ASSQGGTGVYEQY
TRBJ2-2 | TRBD2 | NA | TRBV13 | ASKTSGGAGELF
TRBJ2-7 | TRBD1 | few | TRBV4-1 | ASSRPPGQGSYEQY
TRBJ2-7 | TRBD1 | NA | TRBV7-3 | ASSLYTAPPRDRGQYEQY
TRBJ1-4 | TRBD1 | NA | TRBV5-1 | ASSSPSTGGNTNEKLF
TRBJ2-5 | NA | NA | TRBV2 | ASSGTGGEGEQY
TRBJ2-1 | TRBD2 | NA | TRBV4-2 | ASSQAETSGGAFAHEQF
TRBJ2-5 | TRBD2 | NA | TRBV7-3 | ASRGLAGQETQY
TRBJ2-1 | NA | NA | TRBV13 | ASSGRTEPYNEQF
TRBJ1-2 | NA | NA | TRBV5-4 | ASELTGGYSSYGYT
TRBJ1-3 | NA | NA | TRBV2 | ASTLDSYSGNTIY
TRBJ1-6 | NA | few | TRBV19 | ASSIRISGQTISPLH
TRBJ2-1 | NA | NA | TRBV9 | ASSVYAGRNYNEQF
TRBJ2-5 | NA | NA | TRBV6-5 | ASSYSTHGQGTQY
TRBJ1-6 | NA | NA | TRBV25-1 | ASRPQDAGDNSPLH
TRBJ2-1 | TRBD2 | NA | TRBV4-3 | ASSQDAGGASYNEQF
TRBJ2-7 | NA | NA | TRBV19 | ASSVLAGLSYEQY
TRBJ2-5 | TRBD2 | NA | TRBV6-1 | ASSELAGGQETQY
TRBJ1-1 | NA | NA | TRBV7-8 | ASSLGLGEAF
TRBJ2-1 | NA | few | TRBV7-9 | ASSLGTQGRQF
TRBJ2-7 | TRBD2 | NA | TRBV2 | ASSKGTSDEQY
TRBJ2-2 | TRBD2 | once | TRBV9 | ASSDSSGLVNGELF
TRBJ2-1 | TRBD2 | NA | TRBV9 | ASSRIAGGSYNEQF
TRBJ2-3 | TRBD1 | few | TRBV19 | ASSRTGGLTDTQY
TRBJ1-3 | NA | NA | TRBV6-7 | ASSYPRQPSGNTIY